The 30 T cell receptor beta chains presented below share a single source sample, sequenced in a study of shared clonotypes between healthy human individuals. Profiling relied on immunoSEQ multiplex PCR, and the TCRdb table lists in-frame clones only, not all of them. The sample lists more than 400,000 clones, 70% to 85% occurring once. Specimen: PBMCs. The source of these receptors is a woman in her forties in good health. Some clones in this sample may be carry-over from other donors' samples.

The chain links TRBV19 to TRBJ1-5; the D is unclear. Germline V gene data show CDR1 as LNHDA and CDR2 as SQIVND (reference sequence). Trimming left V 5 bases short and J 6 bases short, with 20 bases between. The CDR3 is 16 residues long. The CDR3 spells CASSHGPSEAGQPQHF. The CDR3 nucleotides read TGTGCCAGTAGTCATGGGCCGTCGGAGGCCGGTCAGCCCCAGCATTTT.

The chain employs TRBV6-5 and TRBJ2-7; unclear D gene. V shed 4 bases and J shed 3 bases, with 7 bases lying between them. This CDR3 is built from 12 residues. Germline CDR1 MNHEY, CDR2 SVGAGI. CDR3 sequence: CASSSGYYEQYF. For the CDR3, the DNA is TGTGCCAGCAGTTCTGGGTACTACGAGCAGTACTTC.

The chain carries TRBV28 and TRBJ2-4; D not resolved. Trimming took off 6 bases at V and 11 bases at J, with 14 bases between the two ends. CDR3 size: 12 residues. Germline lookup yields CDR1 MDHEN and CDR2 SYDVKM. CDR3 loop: CASSGPFEFQYF. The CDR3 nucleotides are TGTGCCAGCAGCGGCCCGTTCGAATTTCAGTACTTC.

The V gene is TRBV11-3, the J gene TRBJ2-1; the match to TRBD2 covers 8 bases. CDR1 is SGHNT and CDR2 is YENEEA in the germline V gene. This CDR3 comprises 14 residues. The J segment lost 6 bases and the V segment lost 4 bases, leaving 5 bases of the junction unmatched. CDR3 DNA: TGTGCCAGCAGCTCGACTAGCGCCACCAATGAGCAGTTCTTC. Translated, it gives CASSSTSATNEQFF.

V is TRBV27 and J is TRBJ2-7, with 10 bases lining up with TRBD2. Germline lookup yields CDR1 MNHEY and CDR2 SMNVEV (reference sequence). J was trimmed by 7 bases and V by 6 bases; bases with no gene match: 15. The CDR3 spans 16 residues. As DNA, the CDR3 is TGTGCCAGCAGGGCGCCCGGGGCTAGCGGGAGTTATGAGCAGTACTTC. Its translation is CASRAPGASGSYEQYF.

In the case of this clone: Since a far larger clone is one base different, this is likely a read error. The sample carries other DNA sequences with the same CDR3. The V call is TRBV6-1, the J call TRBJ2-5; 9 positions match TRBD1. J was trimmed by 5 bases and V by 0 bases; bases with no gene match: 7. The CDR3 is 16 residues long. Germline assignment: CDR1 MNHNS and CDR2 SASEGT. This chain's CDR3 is CASSEAGGQGYETQYF. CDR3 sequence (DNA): TGTGCCAGCAGTGAAGCGGGGGGACAGGGATATGAGACCCAGTACTTC.

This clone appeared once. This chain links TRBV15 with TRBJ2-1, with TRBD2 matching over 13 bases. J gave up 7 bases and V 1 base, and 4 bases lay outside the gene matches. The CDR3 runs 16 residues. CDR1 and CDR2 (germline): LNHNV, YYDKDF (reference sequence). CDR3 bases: TGTGCCACCAGCAGAGTTACTAGCGGGAGGGGAAATGAGCAGTTCTTC. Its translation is CATSRVTSGRGNEQFF.

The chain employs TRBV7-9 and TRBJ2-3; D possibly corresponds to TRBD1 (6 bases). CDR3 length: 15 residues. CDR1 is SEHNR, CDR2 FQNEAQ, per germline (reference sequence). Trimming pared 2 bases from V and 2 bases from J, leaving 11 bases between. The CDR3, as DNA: TGTGCCAGCAGCTTAATCAGGGGTCCCACAGATACGCAGTATTTT. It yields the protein CASSLIRGPTDTQYF. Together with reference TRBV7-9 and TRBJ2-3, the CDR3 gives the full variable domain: DTGVSQNPRHKITKRGQNVTFRCDPISEHNRLYWYRQTLGQGPEFLTYFQNEAQLEKSRLLSDRFSAERPKGSFSTLEIQRTEQGDSAMYLCASSLIRGPTDTQYFGPGTRLTVL.

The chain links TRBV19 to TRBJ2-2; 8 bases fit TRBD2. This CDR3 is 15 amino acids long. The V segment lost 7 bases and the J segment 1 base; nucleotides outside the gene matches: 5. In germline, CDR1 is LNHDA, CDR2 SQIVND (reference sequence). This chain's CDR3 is CASTLLAGNTGELFF. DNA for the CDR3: TGTGCCAGTACCCTGCTAGCGGGGAACACCGGGGAGCTGTTTTTT.

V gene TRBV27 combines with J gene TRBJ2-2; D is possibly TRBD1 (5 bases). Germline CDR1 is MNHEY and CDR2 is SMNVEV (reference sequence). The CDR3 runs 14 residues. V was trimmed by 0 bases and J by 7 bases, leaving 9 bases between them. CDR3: CASSLSWGGGELFF. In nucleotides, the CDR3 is TGTGCCAGCAGTTTATCGTGGGGCGGCGGGGAGCTGTTTTTT.

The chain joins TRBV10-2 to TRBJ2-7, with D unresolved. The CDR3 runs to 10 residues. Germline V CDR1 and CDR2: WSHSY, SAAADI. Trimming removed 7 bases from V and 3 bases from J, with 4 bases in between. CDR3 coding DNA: TGCGCCAGCAACCACTACGAGCAGTACTTC. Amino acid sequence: CASNHYEQYF.

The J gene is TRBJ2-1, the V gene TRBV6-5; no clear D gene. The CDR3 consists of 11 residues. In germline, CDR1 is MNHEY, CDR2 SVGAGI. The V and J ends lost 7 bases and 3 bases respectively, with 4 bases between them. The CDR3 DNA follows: TGTGCCAGCACCTACTACAATGAGCAGTTCTTC. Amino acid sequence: CASTYYNEQFF.

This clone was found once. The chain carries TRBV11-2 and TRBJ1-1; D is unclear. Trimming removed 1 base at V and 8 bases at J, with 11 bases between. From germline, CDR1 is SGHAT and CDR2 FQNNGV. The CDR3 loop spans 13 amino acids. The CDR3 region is CASSLGTAIEAFF. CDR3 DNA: TGTGCCAGCAGCTTAGGGACGGCGATAGAAGCTTTCTTT.

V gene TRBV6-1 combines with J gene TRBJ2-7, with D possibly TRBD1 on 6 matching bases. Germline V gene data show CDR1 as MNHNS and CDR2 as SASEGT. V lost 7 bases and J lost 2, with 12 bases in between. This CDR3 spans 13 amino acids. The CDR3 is CASKTGTTYEQYF. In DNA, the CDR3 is TGTGCCAGCAAGACAGGTACCACCTACGAGCAGTACTTC.

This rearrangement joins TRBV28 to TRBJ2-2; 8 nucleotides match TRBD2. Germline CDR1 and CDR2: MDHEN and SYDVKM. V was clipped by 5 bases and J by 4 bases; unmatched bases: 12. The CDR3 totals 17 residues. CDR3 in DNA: TGTGCCAGCAGTCTACGGAGGGGACTAGGTGGCACCGGGGAGCTGTTTTTT. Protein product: CASSLRRGLGGTGELFF.

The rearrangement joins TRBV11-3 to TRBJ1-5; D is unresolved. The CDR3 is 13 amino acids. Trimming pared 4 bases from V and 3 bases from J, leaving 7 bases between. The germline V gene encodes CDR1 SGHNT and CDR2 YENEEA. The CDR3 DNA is TGTGCCAGCAGCTCGGACCTCAATCAGCCCCAGCATTTT. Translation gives CASSSDLNQPQHF. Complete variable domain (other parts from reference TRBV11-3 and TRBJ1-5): EAGVVQSPRYKIIEKKQPVAFWCNPISGHNTLYWYLQNLGQGPELLIRYENEEAVDDSQLPKDRFSAERLKGVDSTLKIQPAELGDSAVYLCASSSDLNQPQHFGDGTRLSIL.

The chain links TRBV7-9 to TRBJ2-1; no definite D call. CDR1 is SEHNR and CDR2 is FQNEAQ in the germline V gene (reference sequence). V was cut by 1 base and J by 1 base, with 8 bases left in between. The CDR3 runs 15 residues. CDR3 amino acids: CASSLVGHSYNEQFF. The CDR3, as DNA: TGTGCCAGCAGCTTAGTAGGGCATTCCTACAATGAGCAGTTCTTC.

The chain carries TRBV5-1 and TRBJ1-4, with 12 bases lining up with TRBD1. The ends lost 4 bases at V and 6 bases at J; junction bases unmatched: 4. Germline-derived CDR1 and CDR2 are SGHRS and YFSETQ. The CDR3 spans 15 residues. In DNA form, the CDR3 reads TGCGCCAGCAGCCCGGGGACAGGGGGCGATGAAAAACTGTTTTTT. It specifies CASSPGTGGDEKLFF.

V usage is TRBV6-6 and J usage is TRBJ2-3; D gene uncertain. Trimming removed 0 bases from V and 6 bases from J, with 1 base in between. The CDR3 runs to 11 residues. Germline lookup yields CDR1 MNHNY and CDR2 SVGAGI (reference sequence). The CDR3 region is CASSYSDTQYF. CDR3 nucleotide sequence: TGTGCCAGCAGTTACTCCGATACGCAGTATTTT.

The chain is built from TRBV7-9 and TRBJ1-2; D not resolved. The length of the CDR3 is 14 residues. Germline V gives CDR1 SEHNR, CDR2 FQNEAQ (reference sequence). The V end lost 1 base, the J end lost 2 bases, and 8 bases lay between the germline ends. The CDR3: CASSLDLLNYGYTF. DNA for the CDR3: TGTGCCAGCAGCTTAGATCTCTTGAACTATGGCTACACCTTC.

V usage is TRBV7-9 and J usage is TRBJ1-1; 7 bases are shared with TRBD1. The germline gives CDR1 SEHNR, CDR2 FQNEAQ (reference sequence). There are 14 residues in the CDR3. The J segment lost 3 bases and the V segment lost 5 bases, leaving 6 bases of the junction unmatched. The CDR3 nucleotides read TGTGCCAGCAGCACAGGGGTGGCGTACACTGAAGCTTTCTTT. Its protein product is CASSTGVAYTEAFF.

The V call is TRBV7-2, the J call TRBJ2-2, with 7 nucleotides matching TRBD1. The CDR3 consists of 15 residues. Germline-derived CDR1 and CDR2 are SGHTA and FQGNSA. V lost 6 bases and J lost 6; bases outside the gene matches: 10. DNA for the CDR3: TGTGCCAGCAGTCAAGACAGGGCCCTTCCCGGGGAGCTGTTTTTT. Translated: CASSQDRALPGELFF.

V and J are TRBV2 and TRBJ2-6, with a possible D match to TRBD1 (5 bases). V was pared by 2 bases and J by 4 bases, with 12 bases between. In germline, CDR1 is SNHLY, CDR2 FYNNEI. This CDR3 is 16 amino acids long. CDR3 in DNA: TGTGCCAGCAGTGAAAGGGCAGGGCACGGGGCCAACGTCCTGACTTTC. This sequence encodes CASSERAGHGANVLTF.

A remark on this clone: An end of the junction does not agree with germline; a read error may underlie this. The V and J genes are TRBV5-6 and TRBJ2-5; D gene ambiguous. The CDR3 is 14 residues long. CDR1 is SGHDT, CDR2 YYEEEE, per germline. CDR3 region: CASGLNAVQETQYF. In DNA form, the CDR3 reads TGTGCCAGCGGCTTGAACGCGGTTCAAGAGACCCAGTACTTC.

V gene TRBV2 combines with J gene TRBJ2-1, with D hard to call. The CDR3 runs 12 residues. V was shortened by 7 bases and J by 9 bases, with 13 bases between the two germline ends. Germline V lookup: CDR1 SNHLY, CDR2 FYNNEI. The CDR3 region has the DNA TGTGCCAGCACTGGGGTGGCTTTTGAGCAGTTCTTC. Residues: CASTGVAFEQFF.

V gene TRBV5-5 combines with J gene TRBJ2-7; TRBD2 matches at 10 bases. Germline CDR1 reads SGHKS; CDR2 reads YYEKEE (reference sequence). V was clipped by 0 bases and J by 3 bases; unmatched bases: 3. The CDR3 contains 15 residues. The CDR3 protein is CASSLALAGVYEQYF. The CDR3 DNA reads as TGTGCCAGCAGCTTGGCGCTAGCGGGAGTCTACGAGCAGTACTTC.

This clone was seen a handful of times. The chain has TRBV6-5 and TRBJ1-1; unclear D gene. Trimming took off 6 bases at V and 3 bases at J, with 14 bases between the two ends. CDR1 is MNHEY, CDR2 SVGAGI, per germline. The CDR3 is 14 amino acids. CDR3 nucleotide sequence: TGTGCCAGCAGCCCCCCGGGTGGGGACACTGAAGCTTTCTTT. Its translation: CASSPPGGDTEAFF.

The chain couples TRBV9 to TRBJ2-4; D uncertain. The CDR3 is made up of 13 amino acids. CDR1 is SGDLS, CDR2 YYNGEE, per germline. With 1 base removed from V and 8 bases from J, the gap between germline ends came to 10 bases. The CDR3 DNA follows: TGTGCCAGCAGCGTATTGGAACGGGACATTCAGTACTTC. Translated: CASSVLERDIQYF. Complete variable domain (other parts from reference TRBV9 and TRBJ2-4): DSGVTQTPKHLITATGQRVTLRCSPRSGDLSVYWYQQSLDQGLQFLIQYYNGEERAKGNILERFSAQQFPDLHSELNLSSLELGDSALYFCASSVLERDIQYFGAGTRLSVL.

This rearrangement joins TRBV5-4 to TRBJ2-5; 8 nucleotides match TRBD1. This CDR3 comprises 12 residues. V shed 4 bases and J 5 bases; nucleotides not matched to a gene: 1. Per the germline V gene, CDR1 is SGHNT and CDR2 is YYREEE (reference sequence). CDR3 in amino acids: CASSRDRETQYF. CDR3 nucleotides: TGTGCCAGCAGCCGGGACAGGGAGACCCAGTACTTC.

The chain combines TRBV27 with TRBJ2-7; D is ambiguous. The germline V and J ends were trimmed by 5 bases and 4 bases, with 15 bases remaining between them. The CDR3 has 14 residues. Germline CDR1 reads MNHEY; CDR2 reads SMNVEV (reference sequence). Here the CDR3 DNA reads TGTGCCAGCAGTCACGCCTCTAGAACGTACGAGCAGTACTTC. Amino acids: CASSHASRTYEQYF.